This T cell receptor (beta chain) was sequenced for a study of T-cell reconstitution after alpha-beta-depleted transplantation in children. Overall study results and limits: The origin of alpha-beta T cells about two months after transplant was reportedly several hundred expanded graft clones. TCRbeta diversity was high at day 60 in some patients (a result of surviving recipient T cells and thymic progenitors). Newly generated T cells supplied most T-cell counts and diversity one year post-transplant.

This clonotype came up many times. Its antigen remains unidentified. As it was prepared, the TCRbeta library received unique molecular identifiers. One entry per CDR3 protein results from TCRdb running MiXCR on the PCR reads. This sample has 40,000 to 55,000 distinct CDR3 sequences, with around 9.2% found just once. The germline gives CDR1 SGHTA, CDR2 FQGNSA. This CDR3 has 13 residues. V gave up 5 bases and J gave up 8 bases, with 13 bases separating them. This material consisted of PBMCs, mostly from graft donor cells, taken 60 days after TCRalphabeta/CD19-depleted stem cell transplant. The sequence derives from a male patient between 2 and 15 years old who had a stem cell transplant for chronic granulomatous disease, so the T cells may come from the graft donor. The rearrangement links TRBV7-2 to TRBJ1-5; D is perhaps TRBD1 (6 bases). The CDR3 reads CASSITGSEPQHF. CDR3 DNA: TGTGCCAGCAGCATAACAGGGAGCGAGCCCCAGCATTTT.